These 6 T cell receptor beta chains came from one sample sequenced in a study of blood T cell repertoires in COVID-19. The data were produced by immunoSEQ multiplex PCR, yet TCRdb's version contains in-frame clones alone and is incomplete. The table has about 170,000 clones, about 88% seen once. The material sequenced was peripheral blood. The receptors stem from a woman older than 75 in a cohort sampled during active or convalescent COVID-19.

This chain joins TRBV24-1 and TRBJ2-3; possibly TRBD2 for D (5 bases). This CDR3 comprises 14 residues. Germline values: CDR1 KGHDR, CDR2 SFDVKD. Trimming removed 1 base at V and 6 bases at J, with 10 bases between. CDR3 DNA: TGTGCCACCAGTGATTTCCGGAGGACGGATACGCAGTATTTT. Its translation is CATSDFRRTDTQYF.

The chain recombines TRBV7-9 with TRBJ2-7, with 8 bases aligning to TRBD2. V shed 6 bases, J shed 3 bases, and the junction held 7 bases outside the gene matches. The V gene's germline CDR1 is SEHNR and CDR2 FQNEAQ (reference sequence). This CDR3 is 14 amino acids long. In DNA, the CDR3 is TGTGCCAGCAGGGGAGCGGGGGTAATCTACGAGCAGTACTTC. Its translation: CASRGAGVIYEQYF.

The rearrangement uses TRBV5-1 and TRBJ1-2, with 7 bases lining up with TRBD1. The V gene end was trimmed by 7 bases and the J gene end by 7 bases; junction bases not matched to a gene: 16. This CDR3 spans 15 amino acids. Germline loops: CDR1 SGHRS, CDR2 YFSETQ. The CDR3 bases are TGCGCCAGCGAGCTAGCTGGAGGGGGCGCAGGTGGCTACACCTTC. Amino acid sequence: CASELAGGGAGGYTF.

The chain recombines TRBV3-1 (or the pseudogene TRBV3-2) with TRBJ2-4; tentatively, D is TRBD2 (6 bases). The germline V gene encodes CDR1 LGHDT and CDR2 YNNKEL (reference sequence). The CDR3 totals 17 residues. V was clipped by 1 base and J by 2 bases, with 15 bases between them. CDR3 coding DNA: TGTGCCAGCAGCCAAGCGGGACTCCTCGCGACCAAAAACATTCAGTACTTC. Protein product: CASSQAGLLATKNIQYF.

The chain combines TRBV10-1 with TRBJ2-7; 7 bases line up with TRBD2. The V segment lost 2 bases and the J segment 2 bases; nucleotides outside the gene matches: 15. This CDR3 has 18 residues. Germline CDR1 and CDR2: WNHNN and SYGVQD (reference sequence). The CDR3 here is CASSEVWASGSYTYEQYV. In DNA form, the CDR3 reads TGCGCCAGCAGTGAGGTCTGGGCTAGCGGCTCTTATACCTACGAGCAGTACGTC.

This clone came up once. The chain couples TRBV18 to TRBJ1-1, with 9 nucleotides matching TRBD1. V was pared by 2 bases and J by 5 bases, with 3 bases of the junction left unmatched. This CDR3 comprises 14 residues. The germline V gene has CDR1 KGHSH and CDR2 LQKENI. In DNA form, the CDR3 reads TGTGCCAGCTCACCAGAGGGGACAGGGACTGAAGCTTTCTTT. Translation gives CASSPEGTGTEAFF.